The clone carrying this TCR beta chain has more than one count but fewer than ten. After removal of 4 bases from V and 3 bases from J, the junction contained 2 bases not matched to a gene. Germline CDR1 is MGHRA and CDR2 is YSYEKL. The CDR3 runs 14 residues. The PCR ran on 60 Vbeta and 13 Jbeta primers. Repertoires were generated with immunoSEQ multiplex PCR, while TCRdb's copy carries only in-frame clones and drops some. The repertoire holds fewer than 100,000 clones, with around 80% as singletons. The data are from a study of cytomegalovirus exposure and HLA in healthy donors. The chain joins TRBV4-1 to TRBJ2-7; 11 positions match TRBD2. This receptor was obtained from a man in his 60s in good health and CMV-seropositive. The sequencing input was PBMCs. In DNA, the CDR3 is TGCGCCAGCAGCCTGGGACTAGCGGACTACGAGCAGTACTTC. This sequence encodes CASSLGLADYEQYF.